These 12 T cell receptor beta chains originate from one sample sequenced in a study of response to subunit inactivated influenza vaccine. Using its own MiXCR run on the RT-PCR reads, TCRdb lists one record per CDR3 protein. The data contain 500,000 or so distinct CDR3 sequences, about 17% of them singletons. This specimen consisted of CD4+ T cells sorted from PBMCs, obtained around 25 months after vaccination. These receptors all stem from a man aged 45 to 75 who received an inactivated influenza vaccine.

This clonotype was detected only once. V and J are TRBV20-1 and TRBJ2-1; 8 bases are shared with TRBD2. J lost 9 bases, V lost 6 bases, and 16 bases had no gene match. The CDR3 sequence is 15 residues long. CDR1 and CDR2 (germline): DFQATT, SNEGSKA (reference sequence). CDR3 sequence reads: CSAPVSSGSAGEQFF. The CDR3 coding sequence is TGCAGTGCCCCCGTGTCCAGCGGGAGTGCCGGTGAGCAGTTCTTC.

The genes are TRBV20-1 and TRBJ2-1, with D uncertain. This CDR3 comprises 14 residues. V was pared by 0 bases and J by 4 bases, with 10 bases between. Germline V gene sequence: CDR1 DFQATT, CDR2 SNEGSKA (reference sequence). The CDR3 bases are TGCAGTGCTAGAGATAGGCTCAGATACAATGAGCAGTTCTTC. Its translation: CSARDRLRYNEQFF.

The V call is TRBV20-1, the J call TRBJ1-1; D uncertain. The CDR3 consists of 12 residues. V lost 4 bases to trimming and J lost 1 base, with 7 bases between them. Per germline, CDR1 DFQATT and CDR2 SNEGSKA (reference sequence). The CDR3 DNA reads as TGCAGTGCTATCGGATGGAACACTGAAGCTTTCTTT. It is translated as CSAIGWNTEAFF.

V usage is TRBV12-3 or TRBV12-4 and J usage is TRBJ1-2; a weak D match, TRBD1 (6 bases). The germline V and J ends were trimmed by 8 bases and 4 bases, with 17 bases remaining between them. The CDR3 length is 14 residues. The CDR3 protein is CASDTGGSGYGYTF. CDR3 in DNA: TGTGCCAGCGACACTGGGGGCAGCGGCTATGGCTACACCTTC.

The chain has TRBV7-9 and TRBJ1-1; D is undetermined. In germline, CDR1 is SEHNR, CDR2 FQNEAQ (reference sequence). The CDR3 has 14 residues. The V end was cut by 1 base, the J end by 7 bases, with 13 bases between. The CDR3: CASSLVSGSGEAFF. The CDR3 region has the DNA TGTGCCAGCAGCTTAGTGTCGGGTTCGGGTGAAGCTTTCTTT.

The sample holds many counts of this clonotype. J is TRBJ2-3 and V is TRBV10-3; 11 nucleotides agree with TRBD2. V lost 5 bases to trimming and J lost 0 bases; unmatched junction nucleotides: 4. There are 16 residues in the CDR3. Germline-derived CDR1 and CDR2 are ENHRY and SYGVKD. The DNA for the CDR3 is TGTGCCATCAGTTCTAGCGGGGGGACAAGCACAGATACGCAGTATTTT. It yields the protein CAISSSGGTSTDTQYF.

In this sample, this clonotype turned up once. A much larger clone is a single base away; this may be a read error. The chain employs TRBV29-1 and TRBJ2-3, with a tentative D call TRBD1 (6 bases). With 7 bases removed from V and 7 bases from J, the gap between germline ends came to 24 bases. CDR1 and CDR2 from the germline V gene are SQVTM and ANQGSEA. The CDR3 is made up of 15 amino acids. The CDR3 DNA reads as TGCAGCGGGGCCTCAGGGGCCCGAGGGGCACATACGCAGTATTTT. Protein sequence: CSGASGARGAHTQYF.

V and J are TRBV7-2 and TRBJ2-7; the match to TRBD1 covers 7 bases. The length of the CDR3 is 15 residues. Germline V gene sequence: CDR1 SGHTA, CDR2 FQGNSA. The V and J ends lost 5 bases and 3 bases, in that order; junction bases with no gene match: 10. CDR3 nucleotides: TGTGCCAGCAGCCAGAGGACAGGACGACTCTACGAGCAGTACTTC. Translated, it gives CASSQRTGRLYEQYF.

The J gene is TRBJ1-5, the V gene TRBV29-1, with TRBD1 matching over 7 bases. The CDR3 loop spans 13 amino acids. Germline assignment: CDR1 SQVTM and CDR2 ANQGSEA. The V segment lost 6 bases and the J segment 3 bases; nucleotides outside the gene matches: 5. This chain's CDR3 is CSVLDRVNQPQHF. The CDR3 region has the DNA TGCAGCGTCCTAGACAGGGTCAATCAGCCCCAGCATTTT.

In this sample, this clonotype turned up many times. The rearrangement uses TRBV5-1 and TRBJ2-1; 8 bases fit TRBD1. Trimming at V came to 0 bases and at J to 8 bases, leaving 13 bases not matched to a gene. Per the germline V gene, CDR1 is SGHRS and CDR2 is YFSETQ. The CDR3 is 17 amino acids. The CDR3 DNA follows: TGCGCCAGCAGCTTGGCTCTGGGACAGGTGGGGGGCGATGAGCAGTTCTTC. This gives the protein CASSLALGQVGGDEQFF.

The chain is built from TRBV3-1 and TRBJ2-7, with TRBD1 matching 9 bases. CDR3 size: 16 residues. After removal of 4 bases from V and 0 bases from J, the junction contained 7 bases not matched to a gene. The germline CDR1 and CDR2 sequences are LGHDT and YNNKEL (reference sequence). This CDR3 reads CASSLIGTGISYEQYF. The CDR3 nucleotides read TGTGCCAGCAGCCTCATCGGGACAGGGATCTCCTACGAGCAGTACTTC.

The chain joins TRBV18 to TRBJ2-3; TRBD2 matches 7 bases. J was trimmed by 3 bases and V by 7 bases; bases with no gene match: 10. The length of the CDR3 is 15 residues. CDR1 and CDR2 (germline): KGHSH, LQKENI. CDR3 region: CASCGTTLLTDTQYF. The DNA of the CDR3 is TGTGCCAGCTGCGGGACTACACTCCTGACAGATACGCAGTATTTT.